This is a list of T cell receptor beta chains from one sample in a study of PD-L1 blockade in urothelial cancer. Data came from immunoSEQ multiplex PCR; TCRdb stores just in-frame clones and leaves some out. The data contain around 130,000 clones, roughly 84% of them seen just once; the ten biggest clones take up about 2.9%. This specimen was PBMCs, taken around atezolizumab (anti-PD-L1) treatment. Receptor source: a man aged 45-65 years with urothelial cancer. Both conserved end residues are part of each CDR3. D genes are given only for firm matches. Only some rows state a clone size, as once, few, many or a class for expanded clones.

V gene: TRBV18
clone size: NA
J gene: TRBJ2-5
D gene: NA
CDR3 DNA: TGTGCCAGCTCACCCAGACAAGAGACCCAGTACTTC
CDR3 protein: CASSPRQETQYF

V gene: TRBV27
clone size: once
J gene: TRBJ1-6
D gene: NA
CDR3 DNA: TGTGCCAGCACCAAGGAGGCATCGAGCTCCTATAATTCACCCCTCCACTTT
CDR3 protein: CASTKEASSSYNSPLHF

V gene: TRBV7-2
clone size: many
J gene: TRBJ2-1
D gene: NA
CDR3 DNA: TGTGCCAGCAGCCTGGTGGGGAGGGGGAGGAATGAGCAGTTCTTC
CDR3 protein: CASSLVGRGRNEQFF

V gene: TRBV9
clone size: NA
J gene: TRBJ2-3
D gene: TRBD2
CDR3 DNA: TGTGCCAGCAGCGCCCGAGCGGGAGAGACAGATACGCAGTATTTT
CDR3 protein: CASSARAGETDTQYF

V gene: TRBV30
clone size: NA
J gene: TRBJ1-2
D gene: NA
CDR3 DNA: TGTGCCTGGAGTGTATCCGACAGCTATGGCTACACCTTC
CDR3 protein: CAWSVSDSYGYTF

V gene: TRBV9
clone size: NA
J gene: TRBJ2-3
D gene: TRBD1
CDR3 DNA: TGTGCCAGCAGCTTATCCGGGACAGGGAGCACAGATACGCAGTATTTT
CDR3 protein: CASSLSGTGSTDTQYF

V gene: TRBV5-4
clone size: few
J gene: TRBJ1-2
D gene: TRBD1
CDR3 DNA: TGTGCCAGCAGCTCAGACAGGGGGTTTGGCTACACCTTC
CDR3 protein: CASSSDRGFGYTF

V gene: TRBV6-5
clone size: NA
J gene: TRBJ2-6
D gene: NA
CDR3 DNA: TGTGCCAGCGTCCGGGATAGATCTGGGGCCAACGTCCTGACTTTC
CDR3 protein: CASVRDRSGANVLTF

V gene: TRBV9
clone size: NA
J gene: TRBJ2-7
D gene: NA
CDR3 DNA: TGTGCCAGCAGCGTAGACGGAGTTAGCTCCTACGAGCAGTACTTC
CDR3 protein: CASSVDGVSSYEQYF

V gene: TRBV18
clone size: NA
J gene: TRBJ2-1
D gene: TRBD1
CDR3 DNA: TGTGCCAGCTCACTCGGGGACAGGCGCAATGAGCAGTTCTTC
CDR3 protein: CASSLGDRRNEQFF

V gene: TRBV28
clone size: NA
J gene: TRBJ2-7
D gene: TRBD1
CDR3 DNA: TGTGCCAGCAGTCCCCCAGGACAGGGATCAGCCTACGAGCAGTACTTC
CDR3 protein: CASSPPGQGSAYEQYF

V gene: TRBV21-1
clone size: NA
J gene: TRBJ2-7
D gene: NA
CDR3 DNA: TGTGCCAGCAGCAAAGAAGAGCGGGAGGGCGTACGGAGCGAGCAGTACTTC
CDR3 protein: CASSKEEREGVRSEQYF

V gene: TRBV19
clone size: NA
J gene: TRBJ2-1
D gene: TRBD2
CDR3 DNA: TGTGCCAGTAGTACGGGGGGAGCCTACAATGAGCAGTTCTTC
CDR3 protein: CASSTGGAYNEQFF

V gene: TRBV2
clone size: NA
J gene: TRBJ2-5
D gene: TRBD2
CDR3 DNA: TGTGCCAGCAGTAGCGGGAGGGCCGGTCGGGCGCGAGAGACCCAGTACTTC
CDR3 protein: CASSSGRAGRARETQYF

V gene: TRBV28
clone size: NA
J gene: TRBJ1-3
D gene: TRBD1
CDR3 DNA: TGTGCCAGCGTCGGGTGGGGAACAGGGGACTCTGGAAACACCATATATTTT
CDR3 protein: CASVGWGTGDSGNTIYF

V gene: TRBV28
clone size: few
J gene: TRBJ1-5
D gene: NA
CDR3 DNA: TGTGCCACGGGGGAGATTCGAAGCAATCAGCCCCAGCATTTT
CDR3 protein: CATGEIRSNQPQHF

V gene: TRBV30
clone size: once
J gene: TRBJ2-5
D gene: TRBD2
CDR3 DNA: TGTGCCTGGACTAGCGGACAAGAGACCCAGTACTTC
CDR3 protein: CAWTSGQETQYF

V gene: TRBV28
clone size: NA
J gene: TRBJ2-1
D gene: TRBD2
CDR3 DNA: TGTGCCAGCAGTTTGTCCGGGACTAGCGTCTACAATGAGCAGTTCTTC
CDR3 protein: CASSLSGTSVYNEQFF

V gene: TRBV5-1
clone size: NA
J gene: TRBJ1-6
D gene: NA
CDR3 DNA: TGCGCCAGCAGCTTTCCGGATAGCAATTCACCCCTCCACTTT
CDR3 protein: CASSFPDSNSPLHF

V gene: TRBV30
clone size: few
J gene: TRBJ1-5
D gene: TRBD1
CDR3 DNA: TGTGCCTGGAGTGTCACCTGGACAGGGGGCAATCAGCCCCAGCATTTT
CDR3 protein: CAWSVTWTGGNQPQHF

V gene: TRBV6-5
clone size: NA
J gene: TRBJ2-7
D gene: NA
CDR3 DNA: TGTGCCAGCAGTTACTCGATCGCCCTAGCGTTCTACGAGCAGTACTTC
CDR3 protein: CASSYSIALAFYEQYF

V gene: TRBV6-6
clone size: NA
J gene: TRBJ1-2
D gene: NA
CDR3 DNA: TGTGCCAGCAGACTGAACCCTAACTATGGCTACACCTTC
CDR3 protein: CASRLNPNYGYTF

V gene: TRBV30
clone size: once
J gene: TRBJ2-7
D gene: NA
CDR3 DNA: TGTGCCTGGAGTGTTTATCTAGCGCAGCAGTACTTC
CDR3 protein: CAWSVYLAQQYF

V gene: TRBV6-6
clone size: NA
J gene: TRBJ2-7
D gene: NA
CDR3 DNA: TGTGCCAGCAGTCCGACTATATCCCCCCCCTACGAGCAGTACTTC
CDR3 protein: CASSPTISPPYEQYF

V gene: TRBV27
clone size: NA
J gene: TRBJ1-6
D gene: NA
CDR3 DNA: TGTGCCAGCAGTATTGGACTATATTCACCCCTCCACTTT
CDR3 protein: CASSIGLYSPLHF

V gene: TRBV5-4
clone size: once
J gene: TRBJ2-7
D gene: NA
CDR3 DNA: TGTGCCAGCAGCCCGACTCCCTCCCAGTCCTACGAGCAGTACTTC
CDR3 protein: CASSPTPSQSYEQYF

V gene: TRBV6-5
clone size: NA
J gene: TRBJ2-5
D gene: TRBD1
CDR3 DNA: TGTGCCAGCAGATCAGGGGGCCCCCCCGAGACCCAGTACTTC
CDR3 protein: CASRSGGPPETQYF

V gene: TRBV28
clone size: NA
J gene: TRBJ2-2
D gene: TRBD2
CDR3 DNA: TGTGCCAGCAAAGGGACTAGCGGGAGAAAAATGTCGGACACCGGGGAGCTGTTTTTT
CDR3 protein: CASKGTSGRKMSDTGELFF

V gene: TRBV18
clone size: few
J gene: TRBJ1-5
D gene: NA
CDR3 DNA: TGTGCCAGCTCACCTTATCTGGACTATCAGCCCCAGCATTTT
CDR3 protein: CASSPYLDYQPQHF

V gene: TRBV5-6
clone size: NA
J gene: TRBJ1-1
D gene: NA
CDR3 DNA: TGTGCCAGCAGCTTGCCAGGGGTGGACACTGAAGCTTTCTTT
CDR3 protein: CASSLPGVDTEAFF

V gene: TRBV28
clone size: NA
J gene: TRBJ2-5
D gene: TRBD1
CDR3 DNA: TGTGCCAGCAGTTCCTACAGGGGCTGGAAGACCCAGTACTTC
CDR3 protein: CASSSYRGWKTQYF

V gene: TRBV6-5
clone size: NA
J gene: TRBJ1-1
D gene: TRBD1
CDR3 DNA: TGTGCCAGCAGCCCTGGACAGGGGGTAGCTTTCTTT
CDR3 protein: CASSPGQGVAFF

V gene: TRBV19
clone size: few
J gene: TRBJ1-6
D gene: TRBD1
CDR3 DNA: TGTGCCAGTAGTAAGTGGGGACAGGGGGATTCACCCCTCCACTTT
CDR3 protein: CASSKWGQGDSPLHF

V gene: TRBV6-1
clone size: NA
J gene: TRBJ1-4
D gene: TRBD1
CDR3 DNA: TGTGCCAGCAGTGAAGCGCTTCTAGGGGGCCATGAAAAACTGTTTTTT
CDR3 protein: CASSEALLGGHEKLFF

V gene: TRBV5-8
clone size: NA
J gene: TRBJ2-2
D gene: TRBD1
CDR3 DNA: TGTGCCAGCAGTCTACCCGGGACAGGAAGAACCGGGGAGCTGTTTTTT
CDR3 protein: CASSLPGTGRTGELFF

V gene: TRBV19
clone size: NA
J gene: TRBJ1-2
D gene: TRBD1
CDR3 DNA: TGTGCCAGTGGACAGGGAAGAGACTATGGCTACACCTTC
CDR3 protein: CASGQGRDYGYTF

V gene: TRBV19
clone size: NA
J gene: TRBJ2-3
D gene: TRBD1
CDR3 DNA: TGTGCCAGTAGTACAACCGGGACAGCTGCTTTAGATACGCAGTATTTT
CDR3 protein: CASSTTGTAALDTQYF

V gene: TRBV5-1
clone size: once
J gene: TRBJ1-2
D gene: TRBD1
CDR3 DNA: TGCGCCAGCGGAACAGGGGAGGCCTATGGCTACACCTTC
CDR3 protein: CASGTGEAYGYTF

V gene: TRBV7-8
clone size: NA
J gene: TRBJ2-2
D gene: TRBD2
CDR3 DNA: TGTGCCAGCAGCTATAGCGGGAGGGAGCTGTTTTTT
CDR3 protein: CASSYSGRELFF

V gene: TRBV2
clone size: NA
J gene: TRBJ1-1
D gene: NA
CDR3 DNA: TGTGCCAGCAGGAAAGACAGGAGTGAAGCTTTCTTT
CDR3 protein: CASRKDRSEAFF

V gene: TRBV7-9
clone size: NA
J gene: TRBJ1-3
D gene: NA
CDR3 DNA: TGTGCCAGCAGCTTAGTGGCAGGGGCTGGAAACACCATATATTTT
CDR3 protein: CASSLVAGAGNTIYF

V gene: TRBV5-1
clone size: NA
J gene: TRBJ2-1
D gene: NA
CDR3 DNA: TGCGCCAGCAGCTTCGGTAGCGCCAACAATGAGCAGTTCTTC
CDR3 protein: CASSFGSANNEQFF

V gene: TRBV30
clone size: once
J gene: TRBJ2-1
D gene: TRBD2
CDR3 DNA: TGTGCCTGGATACCCAAATCTAGCGGGAGAAACAATGAGCAGTTCTTC
CDR3 protein: CAWIPKSSGRNNEQFF

V gene: TRBV19
clone size: NA
J gene: TRBJ2-2
D gene: TRBD1
CDR3 DNA: TGTGCCAGTAGCGGACAGGGCTTGAACACCGGGGAGCTGTTTTTT
CDR3 protein: CASSGQGLNTGELFF

V gene: TRBV5-1
clone size: NA
J gene: TRBJ1-1
D gene: NA
CDR3 DNA: TGCGCCAGCAGCGTACAGGGATCGGGCACTGAAGCTTTCTTT
CDR3 protein: CASSVQGSGTEAFF

V gene: TRBV7-2
clone size: NA
J gene: TRBJ2-6
D gene: TRBD1
CDR3 DNA: TGTGCCAGCAGCTTGCGAGGACAGGTCTCTGGGGCCAACGTCCTGACTTTC
CDR3 protein: CASSLRGQVSGANVLTF

V gene: TRBV6-5
clone size: NA
J gene: TRBJ2-1
D gene: TRBD2
CDR3 DNA: TGTGCCAGCAAAGCCGGACTAGCGGGAGATGAGCAGTTCTTC
CDR3 protein: CASKAGLAGDEQFF

V gene: TRBV25-1
clone size: once
J gene: TRBJ2-7
D gene: TRBD2
CDR3 DNA: TGTGCCAGCTCCAGTAGAGGGATAGCGGGAGGGCCCGAGCAGTACTTC
CDR3 protein: CASSSRGIAGGPEQYF

V gene: TRBV5-6
clone size: NA
J gene: TRBJ2-3
D gene: NA
CDR3 DNA: TGTGCCAGCAGCTTGAGGGGGGATACGCAGTATTTT
CDR3 protein: CASSLRGDTQYF

V gene: TRBV14
clone size: NA
J gene: TRBJ1-2
D gene: NA
CDR3 DNA: TGTGCCAGCAGCCCGACGAGGACAGTGAAAACCTTC
CDR3 protein: CASSPTRTVKTF

V gene: TRBV5-4
clone size: NA
J gene: TRBJ2-5
D gene: TRBD2
CDR3 DNA: TGTGCCAGCAGCTTTCGGCGGGAGGCCGGGACCCAGTACTTC
CDR3 protein: CASSFRREAGTQYF

V gene: TRBV2
clone size: NA
J gene: TRBJ2-3
D gene: NA
CDR3 DNA: TGTGCCAGCCTTAGCGCCCCCGCAGATACGCAGTATTTT
CDR3 protein: CASLSAPADTQYF

V gene: TRBV6-5
clone size: NA
J gene: TRBJ2-7
D gene: TRBD1
CDR3 DNA: TGTGCCAGCAGTTATGGGATGGGGAGGACAGGGGGCGAGCAGTACTTC
CDR3 protein: CASSYGMGRTGGEQYF